The 2 T cell receptor beta chains presented below share a single source sample, sequenced in a study of cytomegalovirus exposure and HLA in healthy donors (dated by TCRdb to about 2017). Library creation used the immunoSEQ multiplex PCR assay. The multiplex PCR relied on a mix of 60 forward primers for TCR Vbeta segments and 13 reverse primers for TCR Jbeta segments. This is the immuneACCESS table as TCRdb keeps it, with only in-frame sequences that have V and J called. A part of the clones is gone; compared with another copy, unresolved V genes explain less than half, and the rest is unexplained. This sample is represented by about 89,000 clones; around 85% of them were singletons. Together, the top ten hold 7.4% of the sample. The sequencing sample was made of PBMCs. The receptors derive from a middle-aged man in good health and CMV-seropositive.

This clone was picked up a small number of times. Written as DNA, the CDR3 is TGTGCCAGCAGCTTAGCGGGAGGGCCCTCCTACGAGCAGTACTTC. It translates to CASSLAGGPSYEQYF. V usage is TRBV7-2 and J usage is TRBJ2-7; TRBD2 aligns across 7 bases. This CDR3 contains 15 residues. V was clipped by 0 bases and J by 0 bases; unmatched bases: 2. Germline V lookup: CDR1 SGHTA, CDR2 FQGNSA.

J is TRBJ1-2 and V is TRBV5-1; 11 bases map to TRBD1. CDR1 is SGHRS and CDR2 is YFSETQ in the germline V gene. The CDR3 is made up of 15 amino acids. J was trimmed by 4 bases and V by 4 bases; bases with no gene match: 6. The CDR3 bases are TGCGCCAGCAGCACGGGGGACAGGGGGACCTATGGCTACACCTTC. Translating gives CASSTGDRGTYGYTF.